This is a list of T cell receptor beta chains from one sample in a study of blood T cell repertoires in COVID-19. Produced via immunoSEQ multiplex PCR; TCRdb's table is partial and in-frame only. This table holds about 400,000 clones, roughly 86% found once. The sample comprised PBMCs or T cells enriched from blood (not recorded which). The receptors stem from a young woman who had recovered from COVID-19. Both conserved end residues are part of each CDR3. The D gene is left open where the match is weak. For some rows the clone size is stated as once, few or many, or as a class when expanded; others skip it.

CDR3 DNA,CDR3 protein,J gene,D gene,V gene,clone size
TGCAGCGTCTTTAACCGGGACAGGCTTAACAATGAGCAGTTCTTC,CSVFNRDRLNNEQFF,TRBJ2-1,TRBD1,TRBV29-1,-
TGTGCCAGCAGCCCTGGACAGCCAATAAACACCATATATTTT,CASSPGQPINTIYF,TRBJ1-3,-,TRBV3-1/TRBV3-2,-
TGTGCCAGCATGAGGGCAGGAACTCATAATTCACCCCTCCACTTT,CASMRAGTHNSPLHF,TRBJ1-6,-,TRBV5-6,-
TGCGCCAGCAGCCAAGACCTTCCAGCGGGGGTTGCCTACGAGCAGTACTTC,CASSQDLPAGVAYEQYF,TRBJ2-7,TRBD2,TRBV4-3,-
TGTGCTAGTGGTTTGGACACAGGGCGCGGCTACACCTTC,CASGLDTGRGYTF,TRBJ1-2,-,TRBV12-5,-
TGTGCCAGCAGTTACGGGCCGGGACAGCTTAACTATGGCTACACCTTC,CASSYGPGQLNYGYTF,TRBJ1-2,TRBD1,TRBV6-5,-
TGCGCCAGCAGCCAAGAAGGGCAGGGTTCGAATCAGCCCCAGCATTTT,CASSQEGQGSNQPQHF,TRBJ1-5,-,TRBV4-1,-
TGTGCCAGCAGCTTAGAACAGGGGAACACTGAAGCTTTCTTT,CASSLEQGNTEAFF,TRBJ1-1,-,TRBV13,-
TGTGCCAGCAGCTCCGGGACTAGCTTTTACGAGCAGTACTTC,CASSSGTSFYEQYF,TRBJ2-7,TRBD2,TRBV7-9,-
TGTGCCAGCAGCTGGGGACAGGGAGGCACTGAAGCTTTCTTT,CASSWGQGGTEAFF,TRBJ1-1,TRBD1,TRBV5-6,-
TGTGCCAGCAGTTTGGGGGACAGGGCCGCGAGGTATGGCTACACCTTC,CASSLGDRAARYGYTF,TRBJ1-2,TRBD1,TRBV28,-
TGTGCCAGCAGCCACTTGGGCCACAATGAGCAGTTCTTC,CASSHLGHNEQFF,TRBJ2-1,-,TRBV9,-
TGCGCCAGCAGCTTGATCGGCGGACAGGGCGACACTGAAGCTTTCTTT,CASSLIGGQGDTEAFF,TRBJ1-1,TRBD1,TRBV5-1,-
TGTGCCAGCAGTCCGATAGGACAGGGGGCAGCTGGAAACACCATATATTTT,CASSPIGQGAAGNTIYF,TRBJ1-3,TRBD1,TRBV27,-
TGTGCCAGTACCCCGTGGGGGACATCGGGACTAGCGGAATACAATGAGCAGTTCTTC,CASTPWGTSGLAEYNEQFF,TRBJ2-1,TRBD2,TRBV19,-
TGTGCCAGCAGTCGGAGGGCCACGGGAGGCTACACCTTC,CASSRRATGGYTF,TRBJ1-2,-,TRBV12-3/TRBV12-4,-
TGTGCCAGCAAGAGGGTGGGTGGGCTCGAGGCTTTCTTT,CASKRVGGLEAFF,TRBJ1-1,-,TRBV6-5,-
TGTGCCAGCAGTGCCAGGGGGCTGGAAGGTGGCTACACCTTC,CASSARGLEGGYTF,TRBJ1-2,TRBD1,TRBV27,-
TGCGCCAGCGGCGGCCGACCGGGACTTGCACCCTACGAGCAGTACTTC,CASGGRPGLAPYEQYF,TRBJ2-7,-,TRBV10-2,-
TGTGCCAGCAGCCTAGTCAAGGCAGGGCGGACTGAAGCTTTCTTT,CASSLVKAGRTEAFF,TRBJ1-1,-,TRBV7-2,-
TGTGCCAGCTCACCAGAGACAGGGTCTAATTCACCCCTCCACTTT,CASSPETGSNSPLHF,TRBJ1-6,TRBD1,TRBV18,-
TGTGCCAGCAGCTTAGCCCCCCTGGGGGGGGCCCCAGATACGCAGTATTTT,CASSLAPLGGAPDTQYF,TRBJ2-3,-,TRBV11-2,-
TGTGCCAGCAGTTCACAGCAGACCTACGAGCAGTACTTC,CASSSQQTYEQYF,TRBJ2-7,-,TRBV28,-
TGTGCCAGCAGCGCTTACAGGGATTCACCCCTCCACTTT,CASSAYRDSPLHF,TRBJ1-6,-,TRBV9,-
TGTGCCAGCAGTTACTCCGGACTGTATGGCTACACCTTC,CASSYSGLYGYTF,TRBJ1-2,-,TRBV6-6,-
TGCGCCAGCAGCTCCTTGAGGGCTAGCGGGAGAGCGGCAGATACGCAGTATTTT,CASSSLRASGRAADTQYF,TRBJ2-3,TRBD2,TRBV5-1,once
TGTGCCAGCAGCGCCGACTCCCCAGGGGCCACCGGGGAGCTGTTTTTT,CASSADSPGATGELFF,TRBJ2-2,-,TRBV2,-
TGCGCCAGCAGCCAACACAGGGGGCCCTACGAGCAGTACTTC,CASSQHRGPYEQYF,TRBJ2-7,TRBD1,TRBV4-3,-
TGTGCCAGCAGTTTACGGACTAGAATAGAGACCCAGTACTTC,CASSLRTRIETQYF,TRBJ2-5,TRBD2,TRBV27,-
TGTGCCAGCAGCCGAAACAACTACGAGCAGTACTTC,CASSRNNYEQYF,TRBJ2-7,-,TRBV2,-
TGTGCCAGCAGTCAAGGGGATTTAGATACGCAGTATTTT,CASSQGDLDTQYF,TRBJ2-3,-,TRBV28,-
TGCAGCGTCAAGGGGGGAGGGGTTGGTGAGCAGTTCTTC,CSVKGGGVGEQFF,TRBJ2-1,-,TRBV29-1,-
TGTGCCAGCAGCGAAAGGGGACAGGGAGGATCACCCCTCCACTTT,CASSERGQGGSPLHF,TRBJ1-6,TRBD1,TRBV9,-
TGCGCCAGCAGCCCCCGGGAGTTCTATGGCTACACCTTC,CASSPREFYGYTF,TRBJ1-2,-,TRBV4-1,-
TGTGCCACCAGCAGAGATAGGCGTCTAGCGGACCTCTTATTC,CATSRDRRLADLLF,TRBJ2-7,TRBD2,TRBV15,once
TGTGCCAGCAACAGGAACACCGGGGAGCTGTTTTTT,CASNRNTGELFF,TRBJ2-2,-,TRBV2,-
TGCGCCAGCAGCTCGGGACAGGGAGGGTCAGCTTTCTTT,CASSSGQGGSAFF,TRBJ1-1,TRBD1,TRBV5-1,-
TGTGCCAGCAGCCAAGACGGGTCTGGGGCCAACGTCCTGACTTTC,CASSQDGSGANVLTF,TRBJ2-6,-,TRBV4-2,-
TGTGCCAGCACCAAGACAGCCATGAACACTGAAGCTTTCTTT,CASTKTAMNTEAFF,TRBJ1-1,-,TRBV2,-
TGTGCCACCAGCAGAGATAGCGGGCGGAACACCGGGGAGCTGTTTTTT,CATSRDSGRNTGELFF,TRBJ2-2,TRBD2,TRBV15,-